A selection of T cell receptor beta chains follows, all from one sample in a study of T cell changes during pregnancy in multiple sclerosis. Some clones are missing from TCRdb's copy, which holds only in-frame ones; the method was immunoSEQ multiplex PCR. The data hold tens of thousands of clones, with about 85% observed a single time. This specimen consisted of CD4+ T cells from peripheral blood mononuclear cells, obtained after pregnancy. All receptors derive from a female donor with multiple sclerosis, enrolled in a pregnancy study. Both conserved end residues are part of each CDR3. Fields, in order: J gene, D gene, clone size, V gene, CDR3 DNA, CDR3 protein. A D gene is named only where the DNA matches it firmly. The size entry is marked missing in some rows and otherwise reads once, few, many or a size class.

j_call: TRBJ2-6; d_call: -; clone_size: -; v_call: TRBV6-5; cdr3_nt: TGTGCCAGCTCCGCCAGTTCTGGGGCCAACGTCCTGACTTTC; cdr3_aa: CASSASSGANVLTF
j_call: TRBJ1-6; d_call: -; clone_size: -; v_call: TRBV30; cdr3_nt: TGTGCCTGGAGTCCCCCCCACAGGACCTATAATTCACCCCTCCACTTT; cdr3_aa: CAWSPPHRTYNSPLHF
j_call: TRBJ2-4; d_call: -; clone_size: -; v_call: TRBV28; cdr3_nt: TGTGCCAGCAGCCTCGTGAAAGACAGGCCCCAGGTCTTC; cdr3_aa: CASSLVKDRPQVF
j_call: TRBJ2-3; d_call: TRBD2; clone_size: -; v_call: TRBV28; cdr3_nt: TGTGCCAGCAGTTTATGGGCGGGGGGGCCAGATACGCAGTATTTT; cdr3_aa: CASSLWAGGPDTQYF
j_call: TRBJ2-7; d_call: TRBD1; clone_size: -; v_call: TRBV28; cdr3_nt: TGTGCCAGCAGTTCGACCGGGACAGGGGTGTACGAGCAGTACTTC; cdr3_aa: CASSSTGTGVYEQYF
j_call: TRBJ1-2; d_call: TRBD1; clone_size: -; v_call: TRBV29-1; cdr3_nt: TGCAGCGTAAACCGTGGACAGGGTGGCGGCTACACCTTC; cdr3_aa: CSVNRGQGGGYTF
j_call: TRBJ2-5; d_call: TRBD2; clone_size: -; v_call: TRBV14; cdr3_nt: TGTGCCAGCAGCCCTGGACTAGCGGGGAGACAAGAGACCCAGTACTTC; cdr3_aa: CASSPGLAGRQETQYF
j_call: TRBJ2-2; d_call: TRBD2; clone_size: few; v_call: TRBV7-8; cdr3_nt: TGTGCCAGCAGCTTAAGGGCTCTAGCGGGGGGGCCGCCCGGGGAGCTGTTTTTT; cdr3_aa: CASSLRALAGGPPGELFF
j_call: TRBJ1-5; d_call: -; clone_size: -; v_call: TRBV4-1; cdr3_nt: TGCGCCAGCAGCCCCTTCAGGGATAGCAATCAGCCCCAGCATTTT; cdr3_aa: CASSPFRDSNQPQHF
j_call: TRBJ1-2; d_call: -; clone_size: few; v_call: TRBV7-9; cdr3_nt: TGTGCCAGCAGCTTAGCCGGAGATTATGGCTACACCTTC; cdr3_aa: CASSLAGDYGYTF
j_call: TRBJ1-1; d_call: TRBD1; clone_size: -; v_call: TRBV5-1; cdr3_nt: TGCGCCAGCAGGTTTACAGGGGGCACTGAAGCTTTCTTT; cdr3_aa: CASRFTGGTEAFF
j_call: TRBJ1-2; d_call: -; clone_size: -; v_call: TRBV9; cdr3_nt: TGTGCCAGCAGCCTTCGGACAACTAACTATGGCTACACCTTC; cdr3_aa: CASSLRTTNYGYTF
j_call: TRBJ1-6; d_call: TRBD1; clone_size: -; v_call: TRBV4-1; cdr3_nt: TGCGCCAGCGGAACGGGACAGTCTAAATCACCCCTCCACTTT; cdr3_aa: CASGTGQSKSPLHF
j_call: TRBJ2-1; d_call: -; clone_size: -; v_call: TRBV29-1; cdr3_nt: TGCAGCGTTGGGGAGGTGTCGGATGAGCAGTTCTTC; cdr3_aa: CSVGEVSDEQFF
j_call: TRBJ1-1; d_call: TRBD1; clone_size: -; v_call: TRBV7-2; cdr3_nt: TGTGCCAGCAGCTTAGCGGGACAGGCAAACACTGAAGCTTTCTTT; cdr3_aa: CASSLAGQANTEAFF
j_call: TRBJ2-5; d_call: TRBD2; clone_size: once; v_call: TRBV5-4; cdr3_nt: TGTGCCAGCAGCTTGGCAACTAGCGGGTTTGAGACCCAGTACTTC; cdr3_aa: CASSLATSGFETQYF
j_call: TRBJ2-7; d_call: TRBD1; clone_size: -; v_call: TRBV19; cdr3_nt: TGTGCCAGTAGTTCCGGGACAGGTTTCTACGAGCAGTACTTC; cdr3_aa: CASSSGTGFYEQYF
j_call: TRBJ1-6; d_call: TRBD1; clone_size: -; v_call: TRBV25-1; cdr3_nt: TGTGCCAGCAGTGAAATGGACAGGGGCTCCTATAATTCACCCCTCCACTTT; cdr3_aa: CASSEMDRGSYNSPLHF
j_call: TRBJ2-1; d_call: TRBD2; clone_size: -; v_call: TRBV9; cdr3_nt: TGTGCCAGCAGCGTAACTAGCGGGGGGTGGAATGAGCAGTTCTTC; cdr3_aa: CASSVTSGGWNEQFF
j_call: TRBJ2-5; d_call: TRBD2; clone_size: -; v_call: TRBV7-7; cdr3_nt: TGTGCTAGCAGCCAAATACGGGGAGGGCAAGAGACCCAGTACTTC; cdr3_aa: CASSQIRGGQETQYF
j_call: TRBJ1-1; d_call: -; clone_size: -; v_call: TRBV2; cdr3_nt: TGTGCCAGCAGTGAGCAGGGGCGAGTCACTGAAGCTTTCTTT; cdr3_aa: CASSEQGRVTEAFF
j_call: TRBJ1-2; d_call: TRBD1; clone_size: -; v_call: TRBV6-6; cdr3_nt: TGTGCCAGCAGTTTACAGGGGGGGTACGTCTATGGCTACACCTTC; cdr3_aa: CASSLQGGYVYGYTF